This is a list of T cell receptor beta chains from one sample in a study of blood T cell repertoires in COVID-19. The data were produced by immunoSEQ multiplex PCR, yet TCRdb's version contains in-frame clones alone and is incomplete. The top ten clones hold around 0.47% of a sample with tens of thousands of clones, about 90% of them seen once. The sequencing input was peripheral blood. Source of these receptors: a man aged 50 to 59 with COVID-19, enrolled during active disease. Each CDR3 is given with its conserved first and last residue. A D gene is named only where the DNA matches it firmly. Where a row states a size, it is once, few, many or the class of an expanded clone; other rows omit it.

j_call clone_size v_call d_call cdr3_nt cdr3_aa
TRBJ1-3 - TRBV6-5 - TGTGCCAGCAGTACAGGAAACTCTGGAAACACCATATATTTT CASSTGNSGNTIYF
TRBJ2-2 - TRBV3-1/TRBV3-2 - TGTGCCAGCAGCCCGGTCGGGGTCAGTCGGCCCGGGGAGCTGTTTTTT CASSPVGVSRPGELFF
TRBJ2-5 - TRBV30 - TGTGCCTGGAGTATACTAGGGAGCGGAGAGACCCAGTACTTC CAWSILGSGETQYF
TRBJ2-1 - TRBV5-6 - TGTGCCAGCAGCTTGGATGGACACGACGTCTACAATGAGCAGTTCTTC CASSLDGHDVYNEQFF
TRBJ2-5 - TRBV29-1 TRBD1 TGCAGCTCTACAGGGGGCTTGGAGACCCAGTACTTC CSSTGGLETQYF
TRBJ2-6 - TRBV5-1 - TGCGCCAGCAGCTTAGACAGTCCATCGCCTGGGGCCAACGTCCTGACTTTC CASSLDSPSPGANVLTF
TRBJ1-3 once TRBV6-6 TRBD1 TGTGCCAGCACCTCACCCGGACAGGGAAGGGGAAACACCATATATTTT CASTSPGQGRGNTIYF
TRBJ2-5 - TRBV7-9 - TGTGCCAGCAGCTTACTATACAGCCAAGAGACCCAGTACTTC CASSLLYSQETQYF
TRBJ2-3 - TRBV19 TRBD2 TGTGCCAGTAGTATAGTACAGACTAGCGGGACGGGTACGCAGTATTTT CASSIVQTSGTGTQYF
TRBJ2-5 - TRBV11-1 - TGTGCCAGCAGCTCCGTGGGGGCGGTACAAGAGACCCAGTACTTC CASSSVGAVQETQYF